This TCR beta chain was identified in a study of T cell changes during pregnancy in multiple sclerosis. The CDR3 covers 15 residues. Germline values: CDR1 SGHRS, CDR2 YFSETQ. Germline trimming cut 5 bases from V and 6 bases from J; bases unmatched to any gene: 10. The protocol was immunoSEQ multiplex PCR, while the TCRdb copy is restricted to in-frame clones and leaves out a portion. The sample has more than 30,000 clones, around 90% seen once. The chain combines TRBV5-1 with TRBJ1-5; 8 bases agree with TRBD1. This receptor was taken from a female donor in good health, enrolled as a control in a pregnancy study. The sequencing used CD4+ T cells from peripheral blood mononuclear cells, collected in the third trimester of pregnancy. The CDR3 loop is CASREGAGGSQPQHF. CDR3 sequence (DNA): TGCGCCAGCAGGGAGGGTGCAGGGGGCAGTCAGCCCCAGCATTTT.